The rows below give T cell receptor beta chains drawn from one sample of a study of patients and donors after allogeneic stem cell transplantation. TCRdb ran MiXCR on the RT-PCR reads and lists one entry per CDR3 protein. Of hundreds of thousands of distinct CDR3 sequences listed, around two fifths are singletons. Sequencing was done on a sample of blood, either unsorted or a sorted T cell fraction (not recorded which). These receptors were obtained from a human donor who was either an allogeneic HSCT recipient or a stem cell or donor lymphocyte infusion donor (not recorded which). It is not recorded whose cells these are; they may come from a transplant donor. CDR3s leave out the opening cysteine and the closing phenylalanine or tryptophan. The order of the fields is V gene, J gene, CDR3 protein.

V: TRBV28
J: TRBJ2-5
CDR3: ASSLWDIQETQY

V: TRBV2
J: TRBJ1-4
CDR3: ASGTTDRSANEKLF

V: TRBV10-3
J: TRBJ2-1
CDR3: AIRVTSGGYNEQF

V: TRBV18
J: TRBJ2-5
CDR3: ASSPLETQY

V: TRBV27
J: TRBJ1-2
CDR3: ASSALGVDYGYT

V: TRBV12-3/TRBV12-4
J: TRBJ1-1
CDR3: ASSLSRGMNTEAF

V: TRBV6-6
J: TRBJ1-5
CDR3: ASSYGQGNQPQH

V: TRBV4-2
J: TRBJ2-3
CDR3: ASSQDRLAYTQY

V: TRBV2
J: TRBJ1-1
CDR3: ASSHRRQQNTEAF

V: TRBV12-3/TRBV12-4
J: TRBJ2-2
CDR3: ASHNENHRELF

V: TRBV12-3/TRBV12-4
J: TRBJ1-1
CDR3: ASRGTGGNPEAF

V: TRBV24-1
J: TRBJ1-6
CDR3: ATSLGESPLH

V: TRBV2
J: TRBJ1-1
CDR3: ASSEVRRTEAF

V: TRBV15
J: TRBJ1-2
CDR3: ATSRDGGYYT

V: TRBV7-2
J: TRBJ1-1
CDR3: ASSLVRTLNTEAF

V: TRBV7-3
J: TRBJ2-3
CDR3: ASSASGGGVTPTDTQY

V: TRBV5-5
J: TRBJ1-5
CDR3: ASSLQGYSNQPQH

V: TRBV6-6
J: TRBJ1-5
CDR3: ASSYDRSGASNQPQH

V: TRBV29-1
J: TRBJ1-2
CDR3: SVNRGDYGYT

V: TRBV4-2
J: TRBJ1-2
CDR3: ASSQLEGYSYGYT

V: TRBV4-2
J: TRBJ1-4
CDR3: ASSQDVRANEKLF

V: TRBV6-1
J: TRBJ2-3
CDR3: ASSHLGTTSTDTQY

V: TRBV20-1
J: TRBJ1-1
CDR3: SARDLLGLGRMNTEAF

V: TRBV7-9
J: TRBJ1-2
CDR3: ASSHPAGFLNYGYT

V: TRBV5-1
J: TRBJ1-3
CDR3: ASSLRGQSGNTIY

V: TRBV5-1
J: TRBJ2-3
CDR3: ASSLDSSSTDTQY

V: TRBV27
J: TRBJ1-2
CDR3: ASSLRGQVYGYT

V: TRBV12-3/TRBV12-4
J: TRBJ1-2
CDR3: ASSLAGQQNYGYT

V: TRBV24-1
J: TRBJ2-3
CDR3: ATSEDSRTSTDTQY

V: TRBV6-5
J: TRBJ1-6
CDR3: ASSYSTTGNSPLH

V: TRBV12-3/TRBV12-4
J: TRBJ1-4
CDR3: ASSLRGQGGGEKLF

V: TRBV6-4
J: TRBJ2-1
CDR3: ASSESPTNEQF

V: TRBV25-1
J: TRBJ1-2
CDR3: ASSEYGNNYGYT

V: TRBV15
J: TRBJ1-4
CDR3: ATSRRTGGGEKLF

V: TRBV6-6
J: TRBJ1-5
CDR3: ASSLQGRGNQPQH

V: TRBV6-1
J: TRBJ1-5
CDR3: ASRVTGDSNQPQH

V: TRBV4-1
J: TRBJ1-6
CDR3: ASSQGSSYNSPLH

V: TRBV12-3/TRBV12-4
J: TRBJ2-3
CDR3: ASSLTSEDTQY

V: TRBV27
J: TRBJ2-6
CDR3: ASSLSGTGANVLT

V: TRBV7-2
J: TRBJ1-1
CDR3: ASSLPLTGGSGEAF

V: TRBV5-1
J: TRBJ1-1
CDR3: ASSLGFFLENTEAF

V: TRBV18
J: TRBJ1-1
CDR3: ASSPRTGEMNTEAF

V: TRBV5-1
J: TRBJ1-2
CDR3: ASSTGQGGNGYT

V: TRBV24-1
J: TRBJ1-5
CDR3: ATSDPSMADSSNQPQH

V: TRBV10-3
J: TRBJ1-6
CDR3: AIRGTGDNSPLH

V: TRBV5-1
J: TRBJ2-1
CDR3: ASSLFGTGDEQF

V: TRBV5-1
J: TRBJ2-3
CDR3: ASSYDIPYTDTQY

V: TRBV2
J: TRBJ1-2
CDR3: ASSEGGSLSYNYGYT

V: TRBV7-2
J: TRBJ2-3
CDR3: ASSSSLRGPTDTQY

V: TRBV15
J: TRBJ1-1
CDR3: ATSRVQGAGGTEAF

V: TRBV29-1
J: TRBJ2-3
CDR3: SVEEPGLYTQY

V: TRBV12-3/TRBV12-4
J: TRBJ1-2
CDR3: ASSLRRVREGYT

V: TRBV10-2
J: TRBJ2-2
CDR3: ASSETRGYGELF

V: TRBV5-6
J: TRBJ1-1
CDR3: ASSFKGPNSATEAF

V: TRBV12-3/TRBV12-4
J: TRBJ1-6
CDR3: ASSPGRANNSPLH